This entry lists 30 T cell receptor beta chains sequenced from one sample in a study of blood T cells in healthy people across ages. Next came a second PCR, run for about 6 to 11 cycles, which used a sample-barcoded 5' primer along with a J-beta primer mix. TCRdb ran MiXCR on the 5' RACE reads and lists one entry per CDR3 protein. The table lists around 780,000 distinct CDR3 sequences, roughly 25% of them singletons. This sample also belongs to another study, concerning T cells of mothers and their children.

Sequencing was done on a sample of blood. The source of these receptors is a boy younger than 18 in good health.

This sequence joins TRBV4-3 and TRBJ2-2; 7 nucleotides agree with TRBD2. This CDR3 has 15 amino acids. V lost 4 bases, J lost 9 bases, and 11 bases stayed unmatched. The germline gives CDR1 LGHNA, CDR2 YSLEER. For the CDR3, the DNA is TGCGCCAGCAGCCCACCGGCAGCGGGGCCCTGGGAGCTGTTTTTT. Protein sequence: CASSPPAAGPWELFF.

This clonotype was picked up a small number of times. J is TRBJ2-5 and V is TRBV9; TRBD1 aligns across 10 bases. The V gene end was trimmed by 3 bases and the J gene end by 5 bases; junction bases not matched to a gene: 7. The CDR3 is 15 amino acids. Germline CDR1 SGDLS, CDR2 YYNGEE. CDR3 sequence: CASSGRDRGAETQYF. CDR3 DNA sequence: TGTGCCAGCAGCGGCCGGGACAGGGGCGCGGAGACCCAGTACTTC.

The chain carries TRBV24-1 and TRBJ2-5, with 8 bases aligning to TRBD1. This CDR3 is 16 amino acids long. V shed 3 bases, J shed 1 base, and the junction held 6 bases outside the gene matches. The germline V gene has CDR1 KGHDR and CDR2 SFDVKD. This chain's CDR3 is CATSDPRQGSQETQYF. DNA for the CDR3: TGTGCCACCAGTGATCCAAGACAGGGGAGCCAAGAGACCCAGTACTTC.

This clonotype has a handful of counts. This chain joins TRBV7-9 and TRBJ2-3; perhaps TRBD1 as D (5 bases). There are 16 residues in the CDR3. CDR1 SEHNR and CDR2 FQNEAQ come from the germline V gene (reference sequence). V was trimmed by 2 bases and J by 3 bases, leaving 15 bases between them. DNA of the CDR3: TGTGCCAGCAGCTTAACTTGGGGCAGGGAAACAGATACGCAGTATTTT. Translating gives CASSLTWGRETDTQYF.

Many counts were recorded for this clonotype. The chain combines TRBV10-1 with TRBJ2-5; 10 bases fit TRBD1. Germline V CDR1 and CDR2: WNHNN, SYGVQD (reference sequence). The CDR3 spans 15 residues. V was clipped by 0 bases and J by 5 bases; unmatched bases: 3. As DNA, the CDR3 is TGCGCCAGCAGTGAGTCGGGACAGGGGTTGGAGACCCAGTACTTC. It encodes CASSESGQGLETQYF.

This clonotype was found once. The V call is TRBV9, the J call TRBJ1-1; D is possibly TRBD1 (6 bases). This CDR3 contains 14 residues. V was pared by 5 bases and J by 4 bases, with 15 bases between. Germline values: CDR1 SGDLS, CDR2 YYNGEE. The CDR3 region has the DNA TGTGCCAGCAGTGCAGGGGAGGGAATCACTGAAGCTTTCTTT. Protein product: CASSAGEGITEAFF.

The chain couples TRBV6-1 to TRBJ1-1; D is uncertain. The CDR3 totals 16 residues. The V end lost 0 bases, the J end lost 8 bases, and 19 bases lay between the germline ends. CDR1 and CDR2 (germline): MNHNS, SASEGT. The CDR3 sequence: CASSEAGIVRDYEAFF. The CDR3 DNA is TGTGCCAGCAGTGAAGCGGGAATCGTTCGAGATTACGAAGCTTTCTTT.

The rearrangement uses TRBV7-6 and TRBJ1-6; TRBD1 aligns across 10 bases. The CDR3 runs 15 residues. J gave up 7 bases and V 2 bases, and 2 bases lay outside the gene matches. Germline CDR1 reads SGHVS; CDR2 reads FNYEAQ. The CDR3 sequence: CASSLRTGGNSPLHF. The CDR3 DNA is TGTGCCAGCAGCTTAAGGACAGGGGGGAATTCACCCCTCCACTTT.

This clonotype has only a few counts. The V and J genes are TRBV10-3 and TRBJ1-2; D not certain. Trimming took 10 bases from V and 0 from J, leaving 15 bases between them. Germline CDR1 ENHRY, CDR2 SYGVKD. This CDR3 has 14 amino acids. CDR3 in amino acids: CATRLTGSNYGYTF. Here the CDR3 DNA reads TGTGCCACCAGGTTAACGGGGTCTAACTATGGCTACACCTTC.

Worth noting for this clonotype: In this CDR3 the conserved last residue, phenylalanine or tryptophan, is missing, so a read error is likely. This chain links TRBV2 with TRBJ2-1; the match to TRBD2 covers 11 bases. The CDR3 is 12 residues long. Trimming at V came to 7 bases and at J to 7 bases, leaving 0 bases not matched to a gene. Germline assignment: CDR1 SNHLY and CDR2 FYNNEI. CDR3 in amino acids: CASTSGGNEQFL. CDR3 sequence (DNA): TGTGCCAGCACTAGCGGGGGGAATGAGCAGTTCCTC.

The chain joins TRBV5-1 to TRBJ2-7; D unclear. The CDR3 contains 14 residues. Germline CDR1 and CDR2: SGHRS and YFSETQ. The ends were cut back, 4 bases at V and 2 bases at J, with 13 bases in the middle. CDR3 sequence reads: CASSEVSLTYEQYF. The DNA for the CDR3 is TGCGCCAGCAGCGAAGTGTCCCTAACCTACGAGCAGTACTTC.

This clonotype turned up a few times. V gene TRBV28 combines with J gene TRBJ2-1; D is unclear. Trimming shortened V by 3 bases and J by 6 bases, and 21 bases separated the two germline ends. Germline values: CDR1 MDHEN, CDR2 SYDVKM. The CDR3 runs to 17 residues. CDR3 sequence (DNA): TGTGCCAGCAGTTTTCCGCGCACCTACTTAGACGGCAATGAGCAGTTCTTC. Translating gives CASSFPRTYLDGNEQFF.

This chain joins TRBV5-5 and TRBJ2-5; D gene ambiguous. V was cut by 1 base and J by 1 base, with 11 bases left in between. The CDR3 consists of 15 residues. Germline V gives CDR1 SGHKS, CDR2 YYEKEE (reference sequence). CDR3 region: CASSLNVRSQETQYF. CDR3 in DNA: TGTGCCAGCAGCTTGAACGTGCGGAGCCAAGAGACCCAGTACTTC.

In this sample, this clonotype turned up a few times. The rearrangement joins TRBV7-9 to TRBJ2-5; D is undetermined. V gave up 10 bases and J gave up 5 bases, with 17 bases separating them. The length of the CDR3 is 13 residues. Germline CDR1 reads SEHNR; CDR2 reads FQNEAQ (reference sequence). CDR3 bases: TGTGCCACCCAGCAGCCCAGTAACGAGACCCAGTACTTC. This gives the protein CATQQPSNETQYF.

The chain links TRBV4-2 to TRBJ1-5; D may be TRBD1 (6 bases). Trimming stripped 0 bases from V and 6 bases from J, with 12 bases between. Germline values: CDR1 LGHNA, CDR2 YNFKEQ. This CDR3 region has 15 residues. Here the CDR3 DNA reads TGTGCCAGCAGCCAAGAAGGGGGACCTCGTCAGCCCCAGCATTTT. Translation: CASSQEGGPRQPQHF.

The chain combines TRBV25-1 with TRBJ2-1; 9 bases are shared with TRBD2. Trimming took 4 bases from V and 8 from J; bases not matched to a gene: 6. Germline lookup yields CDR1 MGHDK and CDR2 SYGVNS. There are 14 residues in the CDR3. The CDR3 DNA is TGTGCCAGCAGTGTCAGCGGGGGGCTGGATGAGCAGTTCTTC. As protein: CASSVSGGLDEQFF.

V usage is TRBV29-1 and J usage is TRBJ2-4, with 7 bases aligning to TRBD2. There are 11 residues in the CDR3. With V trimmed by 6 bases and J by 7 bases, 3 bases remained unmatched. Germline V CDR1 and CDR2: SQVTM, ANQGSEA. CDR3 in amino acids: CSVWGGNIQYF. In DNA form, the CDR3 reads TGCAGCGTCTGGGGGGGTAACATTCAGTACTTC.

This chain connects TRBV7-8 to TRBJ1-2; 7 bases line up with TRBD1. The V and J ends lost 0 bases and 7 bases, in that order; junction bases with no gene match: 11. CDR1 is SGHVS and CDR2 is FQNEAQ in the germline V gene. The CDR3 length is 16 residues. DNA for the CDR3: TGTGCCAGCAGCTTAGCGTTTCAGGGGGACTCAAGTGGCTACACCTTC. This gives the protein CASSLAFQGDSSGYTF.

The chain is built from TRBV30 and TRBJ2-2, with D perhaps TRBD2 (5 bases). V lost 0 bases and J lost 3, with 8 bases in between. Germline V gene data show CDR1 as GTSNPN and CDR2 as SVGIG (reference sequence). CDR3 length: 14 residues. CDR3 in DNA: TGTGCCTGGAGTGTACGGGGTTACACCGGGGAGCTGTTTTTT. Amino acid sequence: CAWSVRGYTGELFF.

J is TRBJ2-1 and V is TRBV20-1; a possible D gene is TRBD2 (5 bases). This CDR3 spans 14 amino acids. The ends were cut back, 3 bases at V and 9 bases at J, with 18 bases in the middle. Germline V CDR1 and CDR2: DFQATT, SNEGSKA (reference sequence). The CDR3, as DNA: TGCAGTGCTAGTTTTGATAGCTTGGCGGGTGAGCAGTTCTTC. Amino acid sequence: CSASFDSLAGEQFF.

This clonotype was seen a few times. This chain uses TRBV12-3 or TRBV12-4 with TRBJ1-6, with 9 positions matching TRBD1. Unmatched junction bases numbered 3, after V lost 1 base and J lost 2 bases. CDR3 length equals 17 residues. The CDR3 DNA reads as TGTGCCAGCAGTTTAGGACAGGGGGGGACCTATAATTCACCCCTCCACTTT. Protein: CASSLGQGGTYNSPLHF.

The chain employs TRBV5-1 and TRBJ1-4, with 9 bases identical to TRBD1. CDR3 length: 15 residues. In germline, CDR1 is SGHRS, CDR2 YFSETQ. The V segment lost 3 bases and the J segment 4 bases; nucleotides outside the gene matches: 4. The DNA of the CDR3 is TGCGCCAGCAGCTCGTCGGGACAGGGTAATGAAAAACTGTTTTTT. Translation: CASSSSGQGNEKLFF.

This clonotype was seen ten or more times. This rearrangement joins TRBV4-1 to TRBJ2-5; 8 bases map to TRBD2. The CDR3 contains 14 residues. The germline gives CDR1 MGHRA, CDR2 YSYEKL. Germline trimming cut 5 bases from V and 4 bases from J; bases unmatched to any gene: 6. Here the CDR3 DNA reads TGCGCCAGCAGCAACCATGCGGGGGGAGAGACCCAGTACTTC. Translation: CASSNHAGGETQYF.

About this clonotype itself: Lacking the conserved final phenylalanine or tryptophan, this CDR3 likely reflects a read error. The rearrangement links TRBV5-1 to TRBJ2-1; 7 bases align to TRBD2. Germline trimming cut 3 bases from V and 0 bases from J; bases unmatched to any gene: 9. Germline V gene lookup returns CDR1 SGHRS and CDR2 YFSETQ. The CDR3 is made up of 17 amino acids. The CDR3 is CASSWDYTRSSYNEQFY. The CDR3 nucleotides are TGCGCCAGCAGCTGGGACTATACCAGGAGCTCCTACAATGAGCAGTTCTAC.

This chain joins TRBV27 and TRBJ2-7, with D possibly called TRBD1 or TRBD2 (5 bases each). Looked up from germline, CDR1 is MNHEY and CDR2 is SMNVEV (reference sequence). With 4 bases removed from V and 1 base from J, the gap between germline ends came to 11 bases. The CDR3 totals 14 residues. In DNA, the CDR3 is TGTGCCAGCAGTTCCGGGACGGAGTCCTACGAGCAGTACTTC. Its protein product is CASSSGTESYEQYF.

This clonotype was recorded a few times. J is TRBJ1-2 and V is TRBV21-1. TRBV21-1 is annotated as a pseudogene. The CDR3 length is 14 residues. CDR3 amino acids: CASSKAPKDGGYTF. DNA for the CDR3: TGTGCCAGCAGCAAGGCCCCAAAGGACGGCGGCTACACCTTC.

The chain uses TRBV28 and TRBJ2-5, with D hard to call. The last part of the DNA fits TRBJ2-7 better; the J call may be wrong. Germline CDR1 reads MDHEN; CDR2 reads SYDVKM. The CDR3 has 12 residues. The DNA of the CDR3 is TGTGCCAGCGCCTCTCGAGTCTACGAGCAGTACTTC. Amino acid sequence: CASASRVYEQYF.

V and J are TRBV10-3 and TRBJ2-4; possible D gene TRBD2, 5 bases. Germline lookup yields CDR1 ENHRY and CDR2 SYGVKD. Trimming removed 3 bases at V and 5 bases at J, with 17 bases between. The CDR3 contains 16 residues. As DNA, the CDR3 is TGTGCCATCAGTGAATGGGCTGCCGGGGAGCAAAACATTCAGTACTTC. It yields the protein CAISEWAAGEQNIQYF.

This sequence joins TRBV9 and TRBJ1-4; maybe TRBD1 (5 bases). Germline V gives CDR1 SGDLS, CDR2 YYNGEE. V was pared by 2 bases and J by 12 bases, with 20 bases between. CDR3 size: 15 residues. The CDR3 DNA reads TGTGCCAGCAGCGTGGGGACTGGCTCCAGTCGGCAACTGTTTTTT. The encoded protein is CASSVGTGSSRQLFF.

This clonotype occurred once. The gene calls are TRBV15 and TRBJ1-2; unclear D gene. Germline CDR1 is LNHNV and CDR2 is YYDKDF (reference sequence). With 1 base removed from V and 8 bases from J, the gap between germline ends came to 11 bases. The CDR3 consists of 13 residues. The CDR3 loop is CATSRGTATGYTF. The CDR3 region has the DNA TGTGCCACCAGCAGAGGGACGGCCACCGGCTACACCTTC.